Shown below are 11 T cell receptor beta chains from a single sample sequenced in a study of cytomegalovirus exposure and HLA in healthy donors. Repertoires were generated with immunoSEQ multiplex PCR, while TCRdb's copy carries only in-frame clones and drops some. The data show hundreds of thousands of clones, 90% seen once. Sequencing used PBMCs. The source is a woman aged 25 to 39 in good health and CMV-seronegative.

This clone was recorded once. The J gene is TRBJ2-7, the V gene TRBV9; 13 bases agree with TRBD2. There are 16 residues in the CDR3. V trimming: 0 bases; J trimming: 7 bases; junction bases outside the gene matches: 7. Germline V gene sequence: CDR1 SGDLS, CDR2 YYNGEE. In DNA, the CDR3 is TGTGCCAGCAGCGTAGGAGAACTAGCGGGAGGGCGTGAGCAGTACTTC. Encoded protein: CASSVGELAGGREQYF.

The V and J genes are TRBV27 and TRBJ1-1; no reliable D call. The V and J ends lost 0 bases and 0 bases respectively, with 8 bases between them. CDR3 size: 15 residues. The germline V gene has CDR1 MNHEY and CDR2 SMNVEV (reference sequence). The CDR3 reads CASSLSRSMNTEAFF. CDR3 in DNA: TGTGCCAGCAGTTTATCGCGATCCATGAACACTGAAGCTTTCTTT.

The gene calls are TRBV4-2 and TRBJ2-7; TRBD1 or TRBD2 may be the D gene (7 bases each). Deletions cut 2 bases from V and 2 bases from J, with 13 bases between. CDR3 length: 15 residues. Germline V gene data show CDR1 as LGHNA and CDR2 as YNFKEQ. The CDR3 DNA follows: TGTGCCAGCAGCCAATTCAGGGGGGGGGCCTACGAGCAGTACTTC. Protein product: CASSQFRGGAYEQYF.

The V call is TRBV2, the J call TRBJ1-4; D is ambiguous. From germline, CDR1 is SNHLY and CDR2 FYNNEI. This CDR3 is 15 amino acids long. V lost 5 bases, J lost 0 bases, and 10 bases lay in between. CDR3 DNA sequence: TGTGCCAGCAGTTTACAGTCTGCAACTAATGAAAAACTGTTTTTT. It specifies CASSLQSATNEKLFF.

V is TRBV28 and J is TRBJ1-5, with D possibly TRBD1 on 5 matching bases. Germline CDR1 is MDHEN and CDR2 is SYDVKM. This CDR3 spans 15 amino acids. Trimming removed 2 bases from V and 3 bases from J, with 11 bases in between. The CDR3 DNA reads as TGTGCCAGCAGTTTAAAAGGGGCCTACAATCAGCCCCAGCATTTT. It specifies CASSLKGAYNQPQHF.

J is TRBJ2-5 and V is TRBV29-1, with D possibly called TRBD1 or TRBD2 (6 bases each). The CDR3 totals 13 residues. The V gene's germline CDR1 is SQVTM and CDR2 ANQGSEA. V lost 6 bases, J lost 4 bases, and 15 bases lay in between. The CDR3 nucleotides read TGCAGCGTACCGGGGGCCGTGGGAGAGACCCAGTACTTC. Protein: CSVPGAVGETQYF.

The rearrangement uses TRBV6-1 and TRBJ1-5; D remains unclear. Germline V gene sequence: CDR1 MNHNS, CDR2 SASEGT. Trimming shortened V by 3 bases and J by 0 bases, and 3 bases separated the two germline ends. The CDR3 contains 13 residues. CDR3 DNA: TGTGCCAGCAGTGATTTTAGCAATCAGCCCCAGCATTTT. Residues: CASSDFSNQPQHF.

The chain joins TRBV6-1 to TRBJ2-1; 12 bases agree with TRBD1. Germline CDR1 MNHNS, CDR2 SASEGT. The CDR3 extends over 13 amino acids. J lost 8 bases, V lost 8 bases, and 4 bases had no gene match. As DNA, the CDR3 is TGTGCCAGCCAGGGACAGGGGGCCCATGAGCAGTTCTTC. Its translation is CASQGQGAHEQFF.

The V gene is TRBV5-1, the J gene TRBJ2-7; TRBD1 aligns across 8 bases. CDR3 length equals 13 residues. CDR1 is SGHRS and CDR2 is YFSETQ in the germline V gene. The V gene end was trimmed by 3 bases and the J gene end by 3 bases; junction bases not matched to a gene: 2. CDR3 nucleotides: TGCGCCAGCAGCTGGGGACAGGACTACGAGCAGTACTTC. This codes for CASSWGQDYEQYF.

The DNA of the CDR3 is TGCGCCAGCAGCCTAATGACAGGTAACCGTTCCTACGAGCAGTACTTC. It translates to CASSLMTGNRSYEQYF. The gene calls are TRBV5-1 and TRBJ2-7, with a possible D match to TRBD1 (6 bases). This CDR3 is built from 16 residues. The V and J ends lost 4 bases and 1 base respectively, with 18 bases between them. CDR1 SGHRS and CDR2 YFSETQ come from the germline V gene.

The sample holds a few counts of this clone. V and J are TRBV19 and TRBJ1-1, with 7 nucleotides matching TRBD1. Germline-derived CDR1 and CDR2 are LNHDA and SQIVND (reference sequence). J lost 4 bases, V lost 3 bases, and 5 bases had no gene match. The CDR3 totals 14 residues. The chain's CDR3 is CASSIGRGGTEAFF. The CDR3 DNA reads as TGTGCCAGTAGTATCGGCAGGGGGGGCACTGAAGCTTTCTTT.